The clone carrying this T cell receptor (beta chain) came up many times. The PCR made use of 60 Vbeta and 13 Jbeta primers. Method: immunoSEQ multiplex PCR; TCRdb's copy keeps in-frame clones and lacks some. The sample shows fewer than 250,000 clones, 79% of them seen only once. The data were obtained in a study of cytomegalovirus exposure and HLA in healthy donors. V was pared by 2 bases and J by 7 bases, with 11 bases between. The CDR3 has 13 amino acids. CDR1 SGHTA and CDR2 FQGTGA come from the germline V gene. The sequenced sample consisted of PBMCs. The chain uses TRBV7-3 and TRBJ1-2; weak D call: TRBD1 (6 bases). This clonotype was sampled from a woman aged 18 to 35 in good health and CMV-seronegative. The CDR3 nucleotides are TGTGCCAGCAGCTTAGGGCAGGGGCTTGGCTACACCTTC. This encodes CASSLGQGLGYTF.